The sequence of this T cell receptor beta chain was determined in a study of blood T cell repertoires in COVID-19. Turning to the study itself: Italy, Spain and the United States were the sources of the convalescent and acute COVID-19 samples.

This table comes from immunoSEQ multiplex PCR, and its TCRdb copy is limited to in-frame clones, with some not included. This table holds approximately 150,000 clones, around nine tenths found once. Germline lookup yields CDR1 SEHNR and CDR2 FQNEAQ (reference sequence). This CDR3 has 16 amino acids. V lost 3 bases and J lost 5; bases outside the gene matches: 8. Sequencing was carried out using peripheral blood. The clonotype comes from a woman aged 45-60 years with active or convalescent COVID-19. The J gene is TRBJ2-5, the V gene TRBV7-9; 11 bases line up with TRBD1. The CDR3 nucleotides read TGTGCCAGCAGCTTGGGCCCTGGGACAGGGGGTGAGACCCAGTACTTC. Its translation is CASSLGPGTGGETQYF.